These 21 T cell receptor beta chains were all obtained from the same sample, sequenced in a study of OX40 agonist ivuxolimab in advanced cancers. The protocol was immunoSEQ multiplex PCR, while the TCRdb copy is restricted to in-frame clones and leaves out a portion. The repertoire holds roughly 43,000 clones, with roughly 90% as singletons. The sequences come from CD4+ or CD8+ T cells sorted from blood, collected in a trial of the OX40 agonist ivuxolimab. The receptors derive from an adult with an advanced solid tumor such as melanoma, head and neck, liver or kidney cancer.

J is TRBJ2-5 and V is TRBV4-1; TRBD1 matches at 9 bases. The end of the DNA aligns better with TRBJ2-7, so the J call may be wrong. The CDR3 has 19 residues. CDR1 is MGHRA, CDR2 YSYEKL, per germline. The CDR3 spells CASSPSPGTGSRASYEQYF. CDR3 nucleotide sequence: TGCGCCAGCAGCCCTTCGCCAGGGACAGGGTCAAGGGCCTCCTACGAGCAGTACTTC.

The chain couples TRBV28 to TRBJ1-5; no firm D call. The CDR3 is 16 residues long. CDR1 and CDR2 (germline): MDHEN, SYDVKM. The ends were cut back, 3 bases at V and 0 bases at J, with 12 bases in the middle. The CDR3 sequence: CASSLETPYSNQPQHF. Here the CDR3 DNA reads TGTGCCAGCAGTTTGGAGACACCGTATAGCAATCAGCCCCAGCATTTT.

The chain joins TRBV19 to TRBJ1-5; D is possibly TRBD1 (6 bases). The germline V gene encodes CDR1 LNHDA and CDR2 SQIVND (reference sequence). Trimming took off 4 bases at V and 3 bases at J, with 13 bases between the two ends. CDR3 length: 15 amino acids. CDR3 sequence reads: CASSTQGQFNQPQHF. The CDR3 coding sequence is TGTGCCAGTAGTACCCAGGGACAATTCAATCAGCCCCAGCATTTT.

The CDR3 reads CASSLAQGPYSPLHF. DNA for the CDR3: TGTGCCAGCAGCTTAGCGCAGGGACCTTATTCACCCCTCCACTTT. The V gene is TRBV7-9, the J gene TRBJ1-6; the D gene is possibly TRBD1 (5 bases). The germline V gene has CDR1 SEHNR and CDR2 FQNEAQ (reference sequence). This CDR3 spans 15 amino acids. Trimming pared 0 bases from V and 8 bases from J, leaving 11 bases between.

The genes are TRBV7-9 and TRBJ2-3; 10 nucleotides line up with TRBD2. CDR3 size: 17 residues. After removal of 2 bases from V and 1 base from J, the junction contained 6 bases not matched to a gene. Looked up from germline, CDR1 is SEHNR and CDR2 is FQNEAQ (reference sequence). CDR3 DNA: TGTGCCAGCAGCTTACAGCCTCTAGCGGGGGGCACAGATACGCAGTATTTT. It encodes CASSLQPLAGGTDTQYF.

The genes are TRBV6-5 and TRBJ2-7; TRBD2 agrees at 8 bases. V was pared by 6 bases and J by 2 bases, with 9 bases of the junction left unmatched. Germline V gives CDR1 MNHEY, CDR2 SVGAGI. The CDR3 has 15 residues. The CDR3 is CASRPNLAGTYEQYF. The CDR3, as DNA: TGTGCCAGCAGACCAAACCTAGCGGGTACCTACGAGCAGTACTTC.

The chain employs TRBV9 and TRBJ1-1; no reliable D call. Germline CDR1 SGDLS, CDR2 YYNGEE. With 0 bases removed from V and 6 bases from J, the gap between germline ends came to 9 bases. CDR3 length: 13 residues. The CDR3 reads CASSVGGGAEAFF. For the CDR3, the DNA is TGTGCCAGCAGCGTAGGGGGAGGCGCTGAAGCTTTCTTT.

The chain is built from TRBV6-5 and TRBJ2-1, with D possibly matching TRBD2 (5 bases). CDR1 MNHEY and CDR2 SVGAGI come from the germline V gene. V shed 2 bases and J shed 7 bases, with 18 bases lying between them. This CDR3 has 16 residues. The CDR3 DNA is TGTGCCAGCAGTTACGGGAGTGCCGGGGATTTGAATGAGCAGTTCTTC. Protein sequence: CASSYGSAGDLNEQFF.

This clone was picked up a small number of times. The V gene is TRBV7-9, the J gene TRBJ1-1, with D unresolved. This CDR3 contains 13 residues. The ends were cut back, 1 base at V and 3 bases at J, with 6 bases in the middle. CDR1 and CDR2 (germline): SEHNR, FQNEAQ (reference sequence). The CDR3 region has the DNA TGTGCCAGCAGCTTAGGACCCGACACTGAAGCTTTCTTT. As protein: CASSLGPDTEAFF.

V usage is TRBV7-9 and J usage is TRBJ2-1, with a tentative D call TRBD1 (6 bases). Germline CDR1 SEHNR, CDR2 FQNEAQ (reference sequence). V shed 5 bases and J shed 0 bases, with 14 bases lying between them. The CDR3 totals 16 residues. The CDR3 bases are TGTGCCAGCAGCCCAGGGGACCCGAGCTCCTACAATGAGCAGTTCTTC. As protein: CASSPGDPSSYNEQFF.

CDR3 residues: CASSEALGLAVTGELFF. The CDR3 coding sequence is TGTGCCAGCAGTGAAGCTCTGGGACTAGCGGTAACCGGGGAGCTGTTTTTT. This chain connects TRBV2 to TRBJ2-2; TRBD2 agrees at 11 bases. Germline V lookup: CDR1 SNHLY, CDR2 FYNNEI. Trimming at V came to 0 bases and at J to 5 bases, leaving 5 bases not matched to a gene. The CDR3 length is 17 residues.

The J gene is TRBJ2-7, the V gene TRBV7-9; D might be TRBD2 (5 bases). This CDR3 comprises 12 residues. Germline V gene lookup returns CDR1 SEHNR and CDR2 FQNEAQ (reference sequence). V lost 4 bases to trimming and J lost 3 bases, with 7 bases between them. Written as DNA, the CDR3 is TGTGCCAGCAGCTGCGCGGGCTACGAGCAGTACTTC. Translating it yields CASSCAGYEQYF.

The rearrangement joins TRBV27 to TRBJ2-7, with 7 bases aligning to TRBD2. The germline V gene encodes CDR1 MNHEY and CDR2 SMNVEV (reference sequence). The V segment lost 2 bases and the J segment 3 bases; nucleotides outside the gene matches: 10. This CDR3 has 16 amino acids. The CDR3 spells CASSLRSSGYHYEQYF. CDR3 DNA sequence: TGTGCCAGCAGTTTACGTTCTAGCGGATATCACTACGAGCAGTACTTC.

The chain joins TRBV7-8 to TRBJ1-1; D remains unclear. This CDR3 contains 12 residues. Germline CDR1 is SGHVS and CDR2 is FQNEAQ. The ends were cut back, 5 bases at V and 6 bases at J, with 10 bases in the middle. The CDR3: CASSGEMSEAFF. In DNA form, the CDR3 reads TGTGCCAGCAGCGGGGAGATGTCTGAAGCTTTCTTT.

The gene calls are TRBV4-1 and TRBJ1-6; D is undetermined. The CDR3 sequence is 16 residues long. V was cut by 5 bases and J by 4 bases, with 15 bases left in between. The germline V gene encodes CDR1 MGHRA and CDR2 YSYEKL. The CDR3 DNA reads TGCGCCAGCAGCACCCGAGGCGGCGGTTATAATTCACCCCTCCACTTT. Protein product: CASSTRGGGYNSPLHF.

The CDR3 loop is CASSEGSEQYV. CDR3 DNA: TGCGCCAGCAGTGAGGGTTCCGAGCAGTACGTC. The V call is TRBV10-2, the J call TRBJ2-7; D call uncertain. Trimming left V 2 bases short and J 6 bases short, with 5 bases between. The CDR3 is made up of 11 amino acids. CDR1 is WSHSY and CDR2 is SAAADI in the germline V gene.

V gene TRBV28 combines with J gene TRBJ1-4, with D uncertain. V gave up 1 base and J gave up 2 bases, with 8 bases separating them. CDR1 and CDR2 from the germline V gene are MDHEN and SYDVKM. The CDR3 is 15 residues long. The CDR3 bases are TGTGCCAGCAGTTTATCCCCCGGTACTAATGAAAAACTGTTTTTT. This encodes CASSLSPGTNEKLFF.

The rearrangement links TRBV11-3 to TRBJ1-1; D is ambiguous. The CDR3 length is 13 residues. With 1 base removed from V and 6 bases from J, the gap between germline ends came to 9 bases. The germline CDR1 and CDR2 sequences are SGHNT and YENEEA. The DNA of the CDR3 is TGTGCCAGCAGCTTAGCTTCGGGGTCTGAAGCTTTCTTT. Translation gives CASSLASGSEAFF.

The chain carries TRBV6-1 and TRBJ2-2; D unresolved. The CDR3 sequence is 12 residues long. Trimming left V 2 bases short and J 8 bases short, with 6 bases between. Germline V gene sequence: CDR1 MNHNS, CDR2 SASEGT. As DNA, the CDR3 is TGTGCCAGCAGTGAAATTCCTGGGGAGCTGTTTTTT. Translation: CASSEIPGELFF.

The chain recombines TRBV28 with TRBJ2-7; TRBD2 agrees at 10 bases. J lost 3 bases, V lost 6 bases, and 5 bases had no gene match. CDR3 size: 14 residues. Looked up from germline, CDR1 is MDHEN and CDR2 is SYDVKM. The CDR3 reads CASSLSGRGYEQYF. The CDR3 nucleotides are TGTGCCAGCAGCCTGAGCGGGAGGGGCTACGAGCAGTACTTC.

This chain joins TRBV4-1 and TRBJ1-1, with no clear D. V lost 4 bases and J lost 0, with 6 bases in between. CDR3 length: 13 amino acids. In germline, CDR1 is MGHRA, CDR2 YSYEKL. The CDR3 region is CASSPRMNTEAFF. The CDR3 DNA reads as TGCGCCAGCAGCCCACGGATGAACACTGAAGCTTTCTTT.